Listed below are T cell receptor beta chains from one sample, sequenced in a study of shared clonotypes between healthy human individuals. Sequenced by immunoSEQ multiplex PCR; TCRdb stores in-frame clones only, minus some. The sample holds about 2.1 million clones, approximately 94% seen once. The sequenced sample consisted of naive CD8+ T cells from PBMCs. Source of these receptors: a man aged 18-30 years in good health. Some clones in this sample may be carry-over from other donors' samples. Each CDR3 is given with its conserved first and last residue. A D gene is named only where the DNA matches it firmly. Part of the rows lack a size; the others show once, few, many or a class for expanded clones.

>TRBJ1-1|few|.|TRBV6-1
TGTGCCAGCAGTGAAAGTATCCTGCCCACTGAAGCTTTCTTT
CASSESILPTEAFF
>TRBJ2-6|.|.|TRBV6-5
TGTGCCAGCAGTTACTCGAATGTCCCAATTACCAACGTCCTGACTTTC
CASSYSNVPITNVLTF
>TRBJ1-5|once|.|TRBV28
TGTGCCAGCAGTTTCATAACAGGCAATCAGCCCCAGCATTTT
CASSFITGNQPQHF
>TRBJ2-7|.|.|TRBV4-1
TGCGCCAGCAGCCAAGTCAGGGCCTCCTACGAGCAGTACTTC
CASSQVRASYEQYF
>TRBJ2-7|.|TRBD2|TRBV28
TGTGCCAGCAGTCCTGGACTAGCGGGAGTACGGGAGCAGTACTTC
CASSPGLAGVREQYF
>TRBJ2-7|.|.|TRBV6-1
TGTGCCAGCGGACCTGAGCTCTATCCCCCCTACGAGCAGTACTTC
CASGPELYPPYEQYF
>TRBJ2-7|.|.|TRBV19
TGTGCCAGTAGTATAGGGGGCCCGGGGTCTGGACACGAGCAGTACTTC
CASSIGGPGSGHEQYF
>TRBJ1-5|.|.|TRBV28
TGTGCCAGCAGTTTGTATCGGGGGATGGGAAGCAATCAGCCCCAGCATTTT
CASSLYRGMGSNQPQHF
>TRBJ2-4|.|.|TRBV5-6
TGTGCCAGCAGCTTGGCAGGGAATCGAAACATTCAGTACTTC
CASSLAGNRNIQYF
>TRBJ2-3|.|TRBD2|TRBV5-1
TGCGCCAGCAGCCGTCTAGCGGGACCCACAGATACGCAGTATTTT
CASSRLAGPTDTQYF
>TRBJ2-1|once|.|TRBV27
TGTGCCAGCAGTCAAGGAGGGTACAATGAGCAGTTCTTC
CASSQGGYNEQFF
>TRBJ2-7|.|.|TRBV11-2
TGTGCCAGCAGCTTAGGTTTGGCTAGTACCGAGCAGTACTTC
CASSLGLASTEQYF
>TRBJ2-7|.|TRBD1|TRBV9
TGTGCCAGCAGCGTAGGAGGACAGGGTTTCTACGAGCAGTACTTC
CASSVGGQGFYEQYF
>TRBJ2-1|.|.|TRBV13
TGTGCCAGCAGCATACTTAAGCCGGGCAATGAGCAGTTCTTC
CASSILKPGNEQFF
>TRBJ1-4|.|.|TRBV30
TGTGCCTGGAGTGTACCTGAAAAACTGTTTTTT
CAWSVPEKLFF
>TRBJ1-3|.|.|TRBV6-1
TGTGCCAGCAGTGAACTCAACTCTGGAAACACCATATATTTT
CASSELNSGNTIYF
>TRBJ2-1|.|.|TRBV9
TGTGCCAGCAGCCCTCCCCTATACAATGAGCAGTTCTTC
CASSPPLYNEQFF
>TRBJ2-1|.|TRBD2|TRBV7-8
TGTGCCAGCAGCTTAGTATTGAGCGGGAAGTACAATGAGCAGTTCTTC
CASSLVLSGKYNEQFF
>TRBJ2-3|.|TRBD1|TRBV2
TGTGCCAGCAACAGGGGCCCCTCGATCTTTTCTAGCACAGATACGCAGTATTTT
CASNRGPSIFSSTDTQYF
>TRBJ2-7|.|.|TRBV5-6
TGTGCCAGCAGTGCGAGCCCGGGCGAGCAGTACTTC
CASSASPGEQYF
>TRBJ2-1|.|.|TRBV27
TGTGCCAGCAGCCACCTAAGGAGGGGCGGGATAATCGGGAATGAGCAGTTCTTC
CASSHLRRGGIIGNEQFF
>TRBJ2-1|.|.|TRBV5-6
TGTGCCAGCGTAAGAGGGTCCTACAATGAGCAGTTCTTC
CASVRGSYNEQFF
>TRBJ1-5|.|.|TRBV27
TGTGCCAGCAGTTTATCGTTGGGGGCGCATCAGCCCCAGCATTTT
CASSLSLGAHQPQHF
>TRBJ2-1|.|.|TRBV29-1
TGCAGCGTTCCGGGACTCCGTCGGAATGAGCAGTTCTTC
CSVPGLRRNEQFF
>TRBJ1-1|.|TRBD1|TRBV29-1
TGCAGCGTTCCCCGGGGACAGACGAACACTGAAGCTTTCTTT
CSVPRGQTNTEAFF
>TRBJ2-3|.|.|TRBV29-1
TGCAGCACCCCTGGGGCCGCTGGGGGGTTT
CSTPGAAGGF
>TRBJ2-1|.|TRBD2|TRBV9
TGTGCCAGCAGCGTAGGGCGGGAGAGCAATGAGCAGTTCTTC
CASSVGRESNEQFF
>TRBJ2-7|.|TRBD2|TRBV27
TGTGCCAGCAGGCTAGCGGGAGCAACCTACGAGCAGTACTTC
CASRLAGATYEQYF
>TRBJ2-7|.|TRBD2|TRBV27
TGTGCCAGCAGTTTTGAAGAAGGGAGCGGGAGCCGCGAGCAGTACTTC
CASSFEEGSGSREQYF
>TRBJ2-2|.|TRBD2|TRBV19
TGTGCCGTGACGGGAGGCCCAAACGGGGAGCTGTTTTTT
CAVTGGPNGELFF
>TRBJ1-1|.|.|TRBV15
TGTGCCACCAGCAGCGGCGGTGAGGGTAGGAACACTGAAGCTTTCTTT
CATSSGGEGRNTEAFF
>TRBJ2-7|.|TRBD1|TRBV9
TGTGCCAGCAGCCTAGGGACAGGGTACGCGCAGTACTTC
CASSLGTGYAQYF
>TRBJ2-1|.|.|TRBV19
TGTGCCAGTAGTATAGCTCGGAGCTACAATGAGCAGTTCTTC
CASSIARSYNEQFF
>TRBJ2-7|.|TRBD1|TRBV4-2
TGTGCCAGCAGCGGCGGGGACAGGGGGCCTCACGAGCAGTACTTC
CASSGGDRGPHEQYF
>TRBJ2-7|.|TRBD2|TRBV7-6
TGTGCCAGCAGCTTAGCGGAGGGGGGAGGCGGGAGGGCCTCTCACGAGCAGTACTTC
CASSLAEGGGGRASHEQYF
>TRBJ1-5|.|.|TRBV7-2
TGTGCCAGCAGCTTGGACAGCTCCAATCAGCCCCAGCATTTT
CASSLDSSNQPQHF
>TRBJ1-3|.|.|TRBV19
TGTGCCAGTAGTATATTTAGCACGTCTGGAAACACCATATATTTT
CASSIFSTSGNTIYF
>TRBJ2-2|.|TRBD2|TRBV6-5
TGTGCCAGCAGTCTCCTAGCGGGAGCGGGCGGGGAGCTGTTTTTT
CASSLLAGAGGELFF
>TRBJ1-2|.|.|TRBV9
TGTGCCAGCAGTAACCGTTCCTATGGCTACACCTTC
CASSNRSYGYTF
>TRBJ2-7|.|.|TRBV27
TGTGCCAGCAGTCCGTCATCCGGGACCGTCTCCTACGAGCAGTACTTC
CASSPSSGTVSYEQYF
>TRBJ2-3|.|.|TRBV9
TGTGCCAGCAGCGTAGGGGGGGCTAGCACAGATACGCAGTATTTT
CASSVGGASTDTQYF
>TRBJ2-6|.|.|TRBV7-9
TGTGCCAGCACCCAAGGGGGGGGCTCTACCACCTCTGGGGCCAACGTCCTGACTTTC
CASTQGGGSTTSGANVLTF
>TRBJ1-1|.|.|TRBV6-1
TGTGCCAGCAGTGAACCGGGGGCTGAAGCTTTCTTT
CASSEPGAEAFF